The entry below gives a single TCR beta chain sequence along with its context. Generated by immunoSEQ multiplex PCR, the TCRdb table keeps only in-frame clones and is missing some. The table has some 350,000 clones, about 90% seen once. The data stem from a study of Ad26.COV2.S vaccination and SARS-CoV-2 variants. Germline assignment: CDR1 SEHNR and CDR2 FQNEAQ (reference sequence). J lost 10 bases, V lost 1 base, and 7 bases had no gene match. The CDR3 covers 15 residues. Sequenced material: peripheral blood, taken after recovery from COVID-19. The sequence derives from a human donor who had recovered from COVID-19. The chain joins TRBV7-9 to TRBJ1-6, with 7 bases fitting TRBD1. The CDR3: CASSLEGRGVSPLHF. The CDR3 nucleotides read TGTGCCAGCAGCTTAGAGGGCAGGGGGGTATCACCCCTCCACTTT.